The 13 T cell receptor beta chains below were found in one sample sequenced in a study of cytomegalovirus exposure and HLA in healthy donors. The study ran its PCR with 60 Vbeta and 13 Jbeta primers. TCRdb keeps only in-frame clones here, not all; method: immunoSEQ multiplex PCR. Found here are 100,000 to 140,000 clones, roughly 70% of them singletons; the top ten hold about 14%. The sample taken for sequencing was PBMCs. The receptor source for this set is a woman aged 40 to 55 in good health and CMV-seropositive.

The chain employs TRBV6-4 and TRBJ2-1; 15 nucleotides match TRBD2. Germline assignment: CDR1 MRHNA and CDR2 SNTAGT. The CDR3 runs to 15 residues. After removal of 4 bases from V and 8 bases from J, the junction contained 3 bases not matched to a gene. CDR3 DNA: TGTGCCAGCAGTGGGACTAGCGGGGGGGCTGATGAGCAGTTCTTC. Amino acids: CASSGTSGGADEQFF.

The rearrangement uses TRBV5-1 and TRBJ1-1; the D is unclear. CDR3 size: 14 residues. CDR1 is SGHRS and CDR2 is YFSETQ in the germline V gene. Trimming removed 0 bases from V and 4 bases from J, with 10 bases in between. CDR3 in amino acids: CASSLETGSTEAFF. The CDR3 DNA follows: TGCGCCAGCAGCTTGGAAACGGGGTCCACTGAAGCTTTCTTT.

This clone was counted a few times. The chain employs TRBV9 and TRBJ1-3, with D unresolved. From germline, CDR1 is SGDLS and CDR2 YYNGEE. The CDR3 spans 17 residues. V was shortened by 4 bases and J by 0 bases, with 17 bases between the two germline ends. This CDR3 is CASSPSWRLGSGNTIYF. CDR3 bases: TGTGCCAGCAGCCCCTCCTGGAGGTTGGGCTCTGGAAACACCATATATTTT.

This chain links TRBV18 with TRBJ1-6; tentative D call: TRBD1 (5 bases). The CDR3 spans 14 residues. CDR1 is KGHSH, CDR2 LQKENI, per germline. The germline V and J ends were trimmed by 5 bases and 7 bases, with 12 bases remaining between them. The CDR3 reads CASSSTEANSPLHF. In DNA, the CDR3 is TGTGCCAGCTCATCGACAGAGGCGAATTCACCCCTCCACTTT.

The chain couples TRBV7-8 to TRBJ1-1; D possibly corresponds to TRBD1 (6 bases). V lost 5 bases and J lost 0, with 10 bases in between. Germline assignment: CDR1 SGHVS and CDR2 FQNEAQ. The CDR3 has 14 residues. The CDR3 is CASSGGALNTEAFF. Here the CDR3 DNA reads TGTGCCAGCAGCGGGGGGGCCCTGAACACTGAAGCTTTCTTT.

V gene TRBV30 combines with J gene TRBJ2-5; D might be TRBD2 (5 bases). CDR3 length equals 13 residues. CDR1 is GTSNPN, CDR2 SVGIG, per germline (reference sequence). Trimming cost V 3 bases and J 1 base, with 9 bases left between them. CDR3 coding DNA: TGTGCCTGGAGGACTAATTTCCAAGAGACCCAGTACTTC. As protein: CAWRTNFQETQYF.

The chain employs TRBV5-4 and TRBJ2-3, with a tentative D call TRBD1 (8 bases). The V gene's germline CDR1 is SGHNT and CDR2 YYREEE (reference sequence). This CDR3 is built from 15 residues. Trimming pared 5 bases from V and 1 base from J, leaving 14 bases between. In nucleotides, the CDR3 is TGTGCCAGCAGATACAGGGGGGGTCGCACAGATACGCAGTATTTT. The encoded protein is CASRYRGGRTDTQYF.

This clone turned up a few times. V gene TRBV9 combines with J gene TRBJ2-1, with 7 bases matching TRBD1. CDR1 and CDR2 from the germline V gene are SGDLS and YYNGEE. V dropped 4 bases and J dropped 0; count of bases not matched to a gene: 10. The CDR3 is 17 residues long. The CDR3 loop reads CASSTSGTAVSYNEQFF. DNA for the CDR3: TGTGCCAGCAGCACCTCCGGGACAGCAGTCTCCTACAATGAGCAGTTCTTC.

The V call is TRBV15, the J call TRBJ1-1; 7 positions agree with TRBD1. CDR1 is LNHNV, CDR2 YYDKDF, per germline (reference sequence). The CDR3 runs to 15 residues. The V gene end was trimmed by 1 base and the J gene end by 6 bases; junction bases not matched to a gene: 8. For the CDR3, the DNA is TGTGCCACCAGCAGAGTGACAGGGAGGAGACCTGAAGCTTTCTTT. Protein sequence: CATSRVTGRRPEAFF.

This chain uses TRBV5-1 with TRBJ2-1; maybe TRBD1 (6 bases). CDR1 is SGHRS and CDR2 is YFSETQ in the germline V gene. Trimming cost V 6 bases and J 9 bases, with 10 bases left between them. The CDR3 spans 11 residues. In nucleotides, the CDR3 is TGCGCCAGCACAGGGGATAGTGAGCAGTTCTTC. This sequence encodes CASTGDSEQFF.

The chain recombines TRBV2 with TRBJ1-2; 7 bases align to TRBD1. Trimming cost V 7 bases and J 8 bases; bases outside gene matches: 4. The CDR3 loop spans 11 amino acids. Germline V gives CDR1 SNHLY, CDR2 FYNNEI. In nucleotides, the CDR3 is TGTGCCAGCAACCCCAGGGGGGGCTACACCTTC. Translation: CASNPRGGYTF.

This clone appeared once. This chain's CDR3 is CASIPGSAQQETQYF. For the CDR3, the DNA is TGTGCCAGCATCCCGGGGTCGGCGCAGCAAGAGACCCAGTACTTC. The rearrangement links TRBV28 to TRBJ2-5; D possibly corresponds to TRBD2 (5 bases). Trimming took 7 bases from V and 2 from J, leaving 17 bases between them. The CDR3 is 15 amino acids. Germline assignment: CDR1 MDHEN and CDR2 SYDVKM.

The chain combines TRBV9 with TRBJ1-3, with TRBD1 as a possible D gene (6 bases). CDR1 is SGDLS, CDR2 YYNGEE, per germline. This CDR3 comprises 16 residues. The ends were cut back, 3 bases at V and 0 bases at J, with 13 bases in the middle. Here the CDR3 reads CASSGRQAISGNTIYF. The CDR3 bases are TGTGCCAGCAGCGGCAGACAGGCGATCTCTGGAAACACCATATATTTT.